The entry below gives a single T cell receptor (beta chain) sequence along with its context. Its binding antigen is unknown. No much larger clone is present one base from it, and per-base qualities are unavailable. These data are taken from a study of TIL therapy for anti-PD-1-resistant metastatic lung cancer (dated by TCRdb to the early 2020s). In terms of the full investigation: Tumors were collected before any PD-1/PD-L1 blockade, after which patients were given nivolumab, and patients who progressed were given lymphodepletion, an infusion of expanded TIL and IL-2. Tumor and peripheral blood T cell receptor beta sequencing was used to track clonotypes across tumor, expanded TIL product and serial blood samples. The cohort was composed predominantly of lung adenocarcinoma, with a handful of EGFR-mutant and two ALK-rearranged tumors included, and half of patients were identified as current or former smokers. A median non-synonymous tumor mutation burden of 1.5 mutations per megabase was determined across the cohort by whole-exome sequencing. Enrolled patients had a median age of about 50 years (range 38-75) and a median tumor PD-L1 proportion score of around 5.9%. Overall study results and their limits: The study protocol defined all tumor marker inferences as exploratory. The cohort was highly selected, with more treatment-naive, never-smoker and oncogene-addicted patients than typical, limiting generalizability. The baseline peripheral repertoire was partially replaced by infused TIL clonotypes, which then decayed over months, and persistence showed no apparent association with response.

This specimen's time point label, per the study, means: pre-treatment sample, taken before nivolumab and TIL therapy. Between October 2017 and January 2020, a dual-center phase I trial enrolled adults who had stage 4 NSCLC. The samples were drawn from an open-label, single-arm phase I trial testing tumor-infiltrating lymphocyte therapy combined with nivolumab in advanced non-small cell lung cancer. Blood mononuclear cells from EDTA tubes were separated on a Ficoll gradient and snap-frozen as pellets, and DNA was extracted from the cells using a Qiagen mini-prep kit. The immunoSEQ v3 hsTCRB kit was used to amplify TCR beta CDR3 regions from genomic DNA through bias-controlled multiplex PCR. TCR libraries were sequenced on an Illumina NextSeq 500 to 2 million or so read pairs for survey level or roughly 5-6.5 million for deep level. As for how the authors treated the data: The immunoSEQ Analyzer software assigned V, D and J genes, filtered out non-productive sequences, and reported clonality. Repertoires were compared by productive Simpson clonality and by the Morisita overlap index of productive TRB rearrangements between infused TIL and blood. Absolute clonotype counts in blood were estimated by multiplying the lymphocyte count by the CD3+ fraction and by the productive frequency of the clone. What TCRdb holds here is the immuneACCESS table cut down to in-frame rearrangements. Part of the clones is not present; checked against another copy, under half of the missing clones reflect an unresolved V gene, and the others are unexplained. Clone size and the V and J calls come from that table; the DNA yielded D and trimming. The sample table shows about 59,000 clones, and 70% to 90% are seen once. Just under 3% of the sample is taken by the ten largest.

The CDR3, cysteine through phenylalanine, is 12 amino acids long. The only DNA kept is the CDR3, 36 bases in frame from the first base. Trimming at the junction amounts to 3 bases on V and 6 bases on J, and the germline ends lie 6 bases apart. CDR1 and CDR2 were assigned from the germline V gene as SGDLS and YYNGEE. The sequence links TRBV9 to TRBJ2-2; the D gene is perhaps TRBD1, on 6 matching bases. The sample in question was blood, obtained at baseline. The TCR was taken from a person aged 25 to 85 with non-small cell lung cancer. The encoded CDR3 is CASSAGAGELFF. The sequenced DNA is TGTGCCAGCAGCGCAGGGGCCGGGGAGCTGTTTTTT.